This T cell receptor beta chain was documented in a study of blood T cells in healthy people across ages. Study-wide results and limits: With unsorted PBMCs, a conclusive comparison of naive versus antigen-experienced cells was not possible. Those diversity estimates obtained from one million T cells were thought to be underestimates.

In germline, CDR1 is MGHDK, CDR2 SYGVNS. The CDR3 is made up of 13 amino acids. A note on this clonotype: The target antigen is unknown.

A second PCR, run for roughly 7 to 11 cycles, used a sample-barcoded 5' primer plus a J-beta primer mix. Unique molecular identifiers of 12 random nucleotides labeled each cDNA. MiXCR, run by TCRdb on the 5' RACE reads, gives a single entry per CDR3 protein. Of about 1 million distinct CDR3 sequences in the sample, 35% to 50% were seen once. The sequence was obtained from a woman aged 55 to 70 in good health. The gene calls are TRBV25-1 and TRBJ2-1; 11 nucleotides agree with TRBD2. Sequencing was carried out using blood. CDR3 nucleotides: TGTGTCATTTTACTAGCGGGAGAAGGTGAGCAGTTCTTC. Translating gives CVILLAGEGEQFF.